This TCR beta chain appears in the sequencing data of a study of regulatory T cells in long-lasting Graves disease. The wider study: Positivity for TSH receptor antibodies plus over 5 years of antithyroid drugs meant persistent Graves' disease. Points from the study as a whole: Owing to a sample size that was small, accuracy may have been reduced. Reduced TCR diversity was observed in persistent Graves' patients versus newly diagnosed patients. Persistent disease was characterized by preferential usage of TRBV28, TRBJ1-2 and TRBJ2-5.

This clonotype has just a few counts. Its antigen is as yet unknown. This CDR3 spans 14 amino acids. V was pared by 7 bases and J by 8 bases, with 8 bases of the junction left unmatched. The germline CDR1 and CDR2 sequences are MGHDK and SYGVNS. Specified time point: persistent/refractory GD, antithyroid drugs over 5 years with positive TRAb. PBMC-extracted RNA yielded the TCR library. Assembly of TCR beta libraries relied on iRepertoire HTBI primers together with Arm-PCR of CDR3 regions. TCRdb processed the multiplex PCR reads anew with MiXCR; each CDR3 protein has one entry. The sample carries approximately 400,000 distinct CDR3 sequences, around 21% recorded once.

This sequence was found in a female donor with Graves disease. The rearrangement joins TRBV25-1 to TRBJ1-4; 9 nucleotides align to TRBD1. The starting material was peripheral blood mononuclear cells (PBMCs), obtained when the disease was refractory, from a patient treated with antithyroid drugs. The CDR3 DNA reads TGTGCCAGCACACCGGGACAGGGATACGAAAAACTGTTTTTT. Encoded protein: CASTPGQGYEKLFF.